This is a list of T cell receptor beta chains from one sample in a study of neurological immune-mediated disorders. TCRdb itself ran the 5' RACE reads through MiXCR, one entry per CDR3 protein. The sample contains roughly 52,000 distinct CDR3 sequences, about 5% of which appear only once. The sequencing input was CD4+ T cells from blood. The receptor source for this set is a woman younger than 35 with multiple sclerosis. The CDR3 runs from the conserved cysteine through the conserved F or W. Each record gives: CDR3 length, D gene, V gene, J gene, clone size, CDR3 protein, CDR3 DNA. The D gene is left open where the match is weak. The size entry is marked missing in some rows and otherwise reads once, few, many or a size class.

16	TRBD2	TRBV27	TRBJ2-3	many	CASSAWTSGSLNTQYF	TGTGCCAGCAGTGCCTGGACTAGCGGGAGTCTAAATACGCAGTATTTT
17	-	TRBV28	TRBJ1-1	many	CASTPGRTLFLNTEAFF	TGTGCCAGCACCCCCGGGAGGACCCTATTCCTGAACACTGAAGCTTTCTTT
16	TRBD2	TRBV6-6	TRBJ2-1	many	CASSFVTSGSYNEQFF	TGTGCCAGCAGTTTTGTGACTAGCGGATCCTACAATGAGCAGTTCTTC
14	TRBD2	TRBV12-3/TRBV12-4	TRBJ2-1	many	CASSFSGRADEQFF	TGTGCCAGCAGTTTTAGCGGGAGGGCCGATGAGCAGTTCTTC
15	-	TRBV9	TRBJ1-5	many	CASSVGLTGAQPQHF	TGTGCCAGCAGCGTAGGTTTAACAGGAGCCCAGCCCCAGCATTTT
18	TRBD2	TRBV10-2	TRBJ2-3	many	CASSESGGLAGPTDTQYF	TGCGCCAGCAGTGAGTCGGGGGGACTAGCGGGACCCACAGATACGCAGTATTTT
13	-	TRBV20-1	TRBJ1-2	many	CSARENRGYGYTF	TGCAGTGCTAGAGAAAACAGAGGATATGGCTACACCTTC
14	-	TRBV7-9	TRBJ1-5	many	CASSQKASNQPQHF	TGTGCCAGCAGCCAAAAAGCCAGCAATCAGCCCCAGCATTTT
15	-	TRBV20-1	TRBJ1-2	many	CSASAGKGRNYGYTF	TGCAGTGCTAGTGCGGGAAAGGGGAGGAACTATGGCTACACCTTC
15	-	TRBV5-1	TRBJ1-4	many	CASSSSYGTNEKLFF	TGCGCCAGCAGCTCGTCCTACGGGACTAATGAAAAACTGTTTTTT
15	-	TRBV7-2	TRBJ1-2	many	CASSFTGIANYGYTF	TGTGCCAGCAGTTTTACAGGAATCGCTAACTATGGCTACACCTTC
13	-	TRBV28	TRBJ1-2	once	CASSPLEVYGYTF	TGTGCCAGCAGTCCTTTGGAGGTCTATGGCTACACCTTC
13	-	TRBV20-1	TRBJ1-1	many	CSAPDREDTEAFF	TGCAGTGCTCCCGACAGAGAGGACACTGAAGCTTTCTTT
16	TRBD1	TRBV5-1	TRBJ2-3	many	CASSLGPDRATDTQYF	TGCGCCAGCAGCTTGGGACCAGACAGGGCTACAGATACGCAGTATTTT
13	-	TRBV5-1	TRBJ2-5	many	CASSLGSGETQYF	TGCGCCAGCAGCTTGGGCAGTGGAGAGACCCAGTACTTC
16	-	TRBV12-3/TRBV12-4	TRBJ1-1	many	CASSPPGRGQNTEAFF	TGTGCCAGCAGCCCACCGGGGAGGGGCCAGAACACTGAAGCTTTCTTT
15	-	TRBV5-6	TRBJ1-4	many	CASSLEVSTNEKLFF	TGTGCCAGCAGCTTGGAAGTCTCAACTAATGAAAAACTGTTTTTT
18	-	TRBV6-6	TRBJ2-4	many	CASSPLRQVPGAKNIQYF	TGTGCCAGCAGTCCGCTCCGACAGGTCCCTGGGGCCAAAAACATTCAGTACTTC
12	-	TRBV29-1	TRBJ1-2	many	CSVVGAGYGYTF	TGCAGCGTTGTTGGAGCAGGCTATGGCTACACCTTC
14	-	TRBV30	TRBJ1-1	-	CAAGRARAVGEAFF	TGTGCCGCGGGCCGAGCGCGGGCGGTTGGGGAAGCTTTCTTT
16	-	TRBV6-2/TRBV6-3	TRBJ1-5	many	CASKNNRTARNQPQHF	TGTGCCAGCAAAAACAACCGGACAGCCCGCAATCAGCCCCAGCATTTT
13	-	TRBV4-3	TRBJ2-5	many	CASSQVRTETQYF	TGCGCCAGCAGCCAAGTTAGGACGGAGACCCAGTACTTC